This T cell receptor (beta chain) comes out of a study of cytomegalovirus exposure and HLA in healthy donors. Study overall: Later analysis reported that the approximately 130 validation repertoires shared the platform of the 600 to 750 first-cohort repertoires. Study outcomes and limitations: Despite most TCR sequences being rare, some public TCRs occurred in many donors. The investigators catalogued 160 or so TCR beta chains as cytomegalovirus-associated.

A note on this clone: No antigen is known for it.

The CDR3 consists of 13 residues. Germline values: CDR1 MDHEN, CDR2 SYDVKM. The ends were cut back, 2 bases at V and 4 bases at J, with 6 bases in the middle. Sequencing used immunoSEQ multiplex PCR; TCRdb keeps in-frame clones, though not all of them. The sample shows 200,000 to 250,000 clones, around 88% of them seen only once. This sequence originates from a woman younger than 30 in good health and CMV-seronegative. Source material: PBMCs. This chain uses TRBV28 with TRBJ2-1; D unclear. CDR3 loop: CASSLPVYNEQFF. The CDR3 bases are TGTGCCAGCAGTTTACCCGTGTACAATGAGCAGTTCTTC. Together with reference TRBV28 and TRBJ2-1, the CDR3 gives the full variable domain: DVKVTQSSRYLVKRTGEKVFLECVQDMDHENMFWYRQDPGLGLRLIYFSYDVKMKEKGDIPEGYSVSREKKERFSLILESASTNQTSMYLCASSLPVYNEQFFGPGTRLTVL.